The T cell receptor beta chain described here comes from a study of response to subunit inactivated influenza vaccine. Study-wide results and limits: A suggestion made by the authors is that each seasonal influenza vaccination recruits few new T cells.

This clonotype has more than one count but fewer than ten. Its antigen remains unknown. TCRdb redid the calling of the RT-PCR reads with MiXCR, one entry per CDR3 protein. Found here are over 750,000 distinct CDR3 sequences, about 20% of them singletons; the top ten hold roughly 10%. This CDR3 comprises 14 residues. Germline trimming cut 5 bases from V and 11 bases from J; bases unmatched to any gene: 10. The receptor's source is a man aged 45-65 years who received an inactivated influenza vaccine. The J gene is TRBJ1-5, the V gene TRBV12-3 or TRBV12-4; TRBD1 aligns across 9 bases. This specimen was PBMCs from blood, taken about 5 days after vaccination. This CDR3 is CASSPDRGFGTQHF. CDR3 DNA: TGTGCCAGCAGTCCCGACAGGGGGTTCGGGACCCAGCATTTT.